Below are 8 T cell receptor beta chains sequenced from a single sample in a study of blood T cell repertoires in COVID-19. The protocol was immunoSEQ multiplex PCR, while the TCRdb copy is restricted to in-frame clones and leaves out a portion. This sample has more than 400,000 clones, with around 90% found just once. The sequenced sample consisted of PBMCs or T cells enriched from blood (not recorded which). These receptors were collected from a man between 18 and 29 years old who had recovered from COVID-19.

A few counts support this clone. This CDR3 is CASSLRTGGSGPSEQYF. The DNA for the CDR3 is TGTGCCAGCAGCCTAAGAACGGGAGGAAGCGGCCCCAGCGAGCAGTACTTC. The chain is built from TRBV11-2 and TRBJ2-7, with TRBD2 matching 7 bases. Germline V gene data show CDR1 as SGHAT and CDR2 as FQNNGV. Trimming cost V 5 bases and J 6 bases; bases outside gene matches: 19. The CDR3 is made up of 17 amino acids. Drawing the rest from reference TRBV11-2 and TRBJ2-7, the complete variable domain is EAGVAQSPRYKIIEKRQSVAFWCNPISGHATLYWYQQILGQGPKLLIQFQNNGVVDDSQLPKDRFSAERLKGVDSTLKIQPAKLEDSAVYLCASSLRTGGSGPSEQYFGPGTRLTVT.

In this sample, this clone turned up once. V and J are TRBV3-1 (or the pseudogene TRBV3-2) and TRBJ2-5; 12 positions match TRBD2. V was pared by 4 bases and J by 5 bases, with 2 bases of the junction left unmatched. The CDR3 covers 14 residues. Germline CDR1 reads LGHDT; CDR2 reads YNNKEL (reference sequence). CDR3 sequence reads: CASSRLAGVETQYF. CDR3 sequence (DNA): TGTGCCAGCAGCCGACTAGCGGGAGTCGAGACCCAGTACTTC.

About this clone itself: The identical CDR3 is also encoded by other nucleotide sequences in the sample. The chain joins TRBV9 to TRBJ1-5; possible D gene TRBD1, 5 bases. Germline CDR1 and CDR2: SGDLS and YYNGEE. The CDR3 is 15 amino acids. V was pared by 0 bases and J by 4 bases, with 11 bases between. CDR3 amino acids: CASSVGAGRNQPQHF. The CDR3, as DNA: TGTGCCAGCAGCGTAGGGGCAGGGCGTAATCAGCCCCAGCATTTT. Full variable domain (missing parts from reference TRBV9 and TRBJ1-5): DSGVTQTPKHLITATGQRVTLRCSPRSGDLSVYWYQQSLDQGLQFLIQYYNGEERAKGNILERFSAQQFPDLHSELNLSSLELGDSALYFCASSVGAGRNQPQHFGDGTRLSIL.

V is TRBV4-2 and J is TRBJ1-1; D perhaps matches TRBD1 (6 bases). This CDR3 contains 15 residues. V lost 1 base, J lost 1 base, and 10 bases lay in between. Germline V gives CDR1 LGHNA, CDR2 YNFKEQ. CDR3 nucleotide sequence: TGTGCCAGCAGCCAAGTTTACAGGGCGAACACTGAAGCTTTCTTT. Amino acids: CASSQVYRANTEAFF.

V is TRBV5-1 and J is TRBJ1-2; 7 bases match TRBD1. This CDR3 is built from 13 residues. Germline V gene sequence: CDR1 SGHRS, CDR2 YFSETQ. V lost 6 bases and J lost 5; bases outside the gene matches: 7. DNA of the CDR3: TGCGCCAGCACCCAGGGACAGACTTATGGCTACACCTTC. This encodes CASTQGQTYGYTF.

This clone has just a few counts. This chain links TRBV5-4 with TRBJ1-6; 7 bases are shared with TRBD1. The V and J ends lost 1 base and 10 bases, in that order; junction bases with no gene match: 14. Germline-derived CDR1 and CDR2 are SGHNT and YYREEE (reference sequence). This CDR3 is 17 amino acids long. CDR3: CASSLKSGTAPRSPLHF. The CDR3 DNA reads TGTGCCAGCAGCTTGAAATCGGGGACAGCCCCGAGGTCACCCCTCCACTTT.

CDR3 nucleotide sequence: TGTGCCAGCAGACTCAGGGCCTACGAGCAGTACTTC. Protein product: CASRLRAYEQYF. The rearrangement links TRBV6-5 to TRBJ2-7; possible D gene TRBD1, 5 bases. Deletions cut 6 bases from V and 2 bases from J, with 8 bases between. The CDR3 loop spans 12 amino acids. CDR1 is MNHEY and CDR2 is SVGAGI in the germline V gene.

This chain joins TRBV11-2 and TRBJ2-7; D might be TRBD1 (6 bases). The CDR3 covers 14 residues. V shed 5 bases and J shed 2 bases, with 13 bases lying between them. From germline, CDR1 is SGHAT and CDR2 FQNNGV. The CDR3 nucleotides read TGTGCCAGCAGCGGGGGCACGGATCCCTACGAGCAGTACTTC. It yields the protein CASSGGTDPYEQYF.